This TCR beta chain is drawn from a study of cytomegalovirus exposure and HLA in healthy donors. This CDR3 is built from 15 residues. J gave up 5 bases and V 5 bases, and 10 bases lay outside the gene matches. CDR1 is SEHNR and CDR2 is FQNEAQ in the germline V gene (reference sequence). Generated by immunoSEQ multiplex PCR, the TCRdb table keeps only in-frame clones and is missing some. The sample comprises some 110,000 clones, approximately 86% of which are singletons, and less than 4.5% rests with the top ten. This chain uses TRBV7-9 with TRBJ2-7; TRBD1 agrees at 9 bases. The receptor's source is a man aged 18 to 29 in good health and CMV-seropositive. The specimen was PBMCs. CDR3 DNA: TGTGCCAGCAGCCTATCGGGACAGGGTCTGGACGAGCAGTACTTC. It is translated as CASSLSGQGLDEQYF.